This T cell receptor (beta chain) was found in a study of blood T cell repertoires in COVID-19. Overall study: PBMCs, B-cell-depleted T cells, or T cells provided the cDNA or gDNA that made up the material.

The authors' processing: Amplification with reference gene primers provided the estimates of nucleated cell counts. Repertoires were generated with immunoSEQ multiplex PCR, while TCRdb's copy carries only in-frame clones and drops some. The DNA was the basis for D and trimming; V, J and clone size are from that table. The sample yields around 200,000 clones, about four fifths seen once. Trimming stripped 6 bases from V and 8 bases from J, with 18 bases between. Germline CDR1 and CDR2: KGHSH and LQKENI. This CDR3 has 14 amino acids. The chain is built from TRBV18 and TRBJ2-3, with D tentatively TRBD1 (5 bases). The sequenced sample was peripheral blood. The receptor comes from a woman aged 50 to 65 with acute or convalescent COVID-19. The CDR3 DNA follows: TGTGCCAGCTCGCCAAGGGTTAACCAGGGTACGCAGTATTTT. It encodes CASSPRVNQGTQYF.